The subject of this entry is one T cell receptor beta chain. Its antigen is still unknown. Profiled with immunoSEQ multiplex PCR; TCRdb holds only in-frame clones, not every one. The sample has fewer than 50,000 clones; around 80% are singletons. Germline V gene data show CDR1 as SGDLS and CDR2 as YYNGEE. The CDR3 contains 15 residues. J was trimmed by 4 bases and V by 7 bases; bases with no gene match: 9. This sample is drawn from a study of OX40 agonist ivuxolimab in advanced cancers. Study at large: Previous treatment with anti-PD-1, anti-PD-L1 or anti-CTLA-4 therapy was allowed; about 37% had received some. Study observations and caveats: There was clonal expansion of CD4+ and CD8+ blood T cells by week 6 at 0.1 to 3.0 mg/kg. In CD8+ T cells, expanded clones were on average more numerous than in CD4+.

The clonotype originates from an adult with an advanced solid tumor such as melanoma, head and neck, liver or kidney cancer. This specimen was CD4+ or CD8+ T cells sorted from blood, taken in a trial of the OX40 agonist ivuxolimab. The rearrangement links TRBV9 to TRBJ2-2, with 8 bases identical to TRBD2. CDR3 nucleotides: TGTGCCAGCTCCGGGCGGGGGGACCCCACCGGGGAGCTGTTTTTT. Amino acids: CASSGRGDPTGELFF.